This paragraph covers one T cell receptor (beta chain) sequence. Its target is unknown. The CDR3 is made up of 17 amino acids. Trimming cost V 3 bases and J 1 base, with 18 bases left between them. The germline gives CDR1 LNHDA, CDR2 SQIVND (reference sequence). These data are taken from a study of shared clonotypes between healthy human individuals. Study information: CD4 naive and CD4 memory each took three plates per donor, while CD8 naive took two and CD8 memory one. Study-wide results and limits: Genetic and exposure-history diversity was limited by the few donors. Rarefaction gave evidence that sorted-subset sequencing remained incomplete despite large depth. Memory subsets generally showed lower estimated richness than naive subsets.

Only in-frame clones appear in the TCRdb table, and some are missing; sequencing was by immunoSEQ multiplex PCR. This table has over a million clones, about 98% appearing once. The sequence came from a man in his thirties or forties in good health. The rearrangement uses TRBV19 and TRBJ1-1; D is possibly TRBD1 (5 bases). Sequenced sample: naive CD4+ T cells sorted from blood. Subset: CD45RA+ positively selected. As DNA, the CDR3 is TGTGCCAGTAGTATTGGGAGACCGGGACCCTGGAACACTGAAGCTTTCTTT. This translates into CASSIGRPGPWNTEAFF.